A single sample gave rise to the 19 T cell receptor beta chains below, sequenced in a study of T cells in Graves' hyperthyroidism and ophthalmopathy. It was RNA transcripts that yielded the amplified TCR beta CDR3 regions. First-round RT-PCR targeting the TCR CDR3 was performed with the HTBI primer set. From the multiplex PCR reads, TCRdb called clonotypes with MiXCR, one entry per CDR3 protein. This table has around 560,000 distinct CDR3 sequences, over 15% appearing once. The sequenced sample consisted of blood. The receptors here all came from a woman aged 18-29 years with Graves' hyperthyroidism.

Many counts were recorded for this clonotype. V gene TRBV7-2 combines with J gene TRBJ2-1; 7 positions match TRBD1. Germline V CDR1 and CDR2: SGHTA, FQGNSA. This CDR3 region has 14 residues. The V and J ends lost 4 bases and 9 bases, in that order; junction bases with no gene match: 9. The CDR3 nucleotides are TGTGCCAGCAGCTCCAGACAGGGTTGGGGTGAGCAGTTCTTC. As protein: CASSSRQGWGEQFF.

Worth noting for this clonotype: At one of its ends the junction is not consistent with the germline gene, which may arise from a read error. This rearrangement joins TRBV7-2 to TRBJ2-1; TRBD1 or TRBD2 may be the D gene (6 bases each). Per the germline V gene, CDR1 is SGHTA and CDR2 is FQGNSA. CDR3 length: 15 residues. Written as DNA, the CDR3 is TGTGCCAGCAGCTCTGGAGGGGGTGGGTACAACGAGCAGTTCTTC. This sequence encodes CASSSGGGGYNEQFF.

This clonotype has only a few counts. This chain uses TRBV24-1 with TRBJ2-1; TRBD2 matches at 10 bases. The germline gives CDR1 KGHDR, CDR2 SFDVKD. J lost 9 bases, V lost 3 bases, and 19 bases had no gene match. The CDR3 extends over 19 amino acids. Written as DNA, the CDR3 is TGTGCCACCAGTGATCCCAACTTATTAGCGGGAGGCTTTAACAGTGAGCAGTTCTTC. It translates to CATSDPNLLAGGFNSEQFF.

A few counts support this clonotype. The chain carries TRBV13 and TRBJ1-3, with D unclear. The V gene lost 4 bases and the J gene lost 4 bases, with 14 bases spanning the gap. The CDR3 length is 15 residues. Per germline, CDR1 PRHDT and CDR2 FYEKMQ (reference sequence). The chain's CDR3 is CASSSVRALGNTIYF. CDR3 sequence (DNA): TGTGCCAGCAGCTCCGTGAGGGCTTTGGGAAACACCATATATTTT.

This clonotype has a handful of counts. This rearrangement joins TRBV10-2 to TRBJ1-4, with 7 bases lining up with TRBD1. Per the germline V gene, CDR1 is WSHSY and CDR2 is SAAADI. The junction had 11 bases not matched to a gene; V was cut back by 2 bases and J by 8 bases. The CDR3 extends over 16 amino acids. The CDR3 reads CASSEGPTGTEEKLFF. In nucleotides, the CDR3 is TGCGCCAGCAGTGAGGGCCCGACAGGGACAGAGGAAAAACTGTTTTTT.

This clonotype came up a few times. The chain couples TRBV19 to TRBJ2-1; tentative D call: TRBD2 (5 bases). The CDR3 length is 15 residues. The germline CDR1 and CDR2 sequences are LNHDA and SQIVND (reference sequence). Trimming cost V 6 bases and J 4 bases, with 16 bases left between them. This chain's CDR3 is CASSRRGDVYNEQFF. The CDR3 nucleotides read TGTGCCAGTAGCCGCCGGGGAGACGTTTACAATGAGCAGTTCTTC.

This chain links TRBV20-1 with TRBJ2-7; D not certain. V lost 0 bases and J lost 0, with 12 bases in between. Germline V gene sequence: CDR1 DFQATT, CDR2 SNEGSKA (reference sequence). This CDR3 has 15 amino acids. CDR3 protein: CSARDPQKHSYEQYF. Here the CDR3 DNA reads TGCAGTGCTAGAGATCCCCAGAAGCACTCCTACGAGCAGTACTTC.

This clonotype was found many times. In nucleotides, the CDR3 is TGCAGTGCTAGAAGTTGGGTGAGGGAGACCCAGTACTTC. Its translation: CSARSWVRETQYF. The J gene is TRBJ2-5, the V gene TRBV20-1; no firm D call. This CDR3 region has 13 residues. Per the germline V gene, CDR1 is DFQATT and CDR2 is SNEGSKA (reference sequence). Between the trimmed V and J ends, which lost 2 bases and 5 bases, there was a span of 12 bases.

This chain uses TRBV9 with TRBJ2-7; D is unclear. The V end was cut by 2 bases, the J end by 0 bases, with 12 bases between. The germline V gene encodes CDR1 SGDLS and CDR2 YYNGEE. CDR3 length equals 15 residues. The CDR3 sequence: CASSVSGELSYEQYF. CDR3 nucleotide sequence: TGTGCCAGCAGCGTTTCAGGAGAACTCTCCTACGAGCAGTACTTC.

The table lists this clonotype with a few counts. The rearrangement joins TRBV2 to TRBJ2-2, with D unclear. The CDR3 consists of 14 residues. From germline, CDR1 is SNHLY and CDR2 FYNNEI. V was pared by 11 bases and J by 6 bases, with 19 bases between. In DNA, the CDR3 is TGTGCCGGATCCGAATTAAGGTCCCCCGGGGAGCTGTTTTTT. Amino acid sequence: CAGSELRSPGELFF.

The chain carries TRBV27 and TRBJ2-7; 9 bases agree with TRBD1. Per germline, CDR1 MNHEY and CDR2 SMNVEV (reference sequence). Trimming cost V 6 bases and J 6 bases; bases outside gene matches: 15. The CDR3 contains 16 residues. The CDR3, as DNA: TGTGCCAGCAGCCCGAAACCCGGGACAGGGTCCCGCGAGCAGTACTTC. Its protein is CASSPKPGTGSREQYF.

In its sample, this clonotype was seen many times. This chain joins TRBV29-1 and TRBJ2-1; no firm D call. Germline CDR1 and CDR2: SQVTM and ANQGSEA. The CDR3 has 13 residues. V was cut by 4 bases and J by 4 bases, with 11 bases left in between. The CDR3 nucleotides are TGCAGCGTTGGAACAGAGAAGTACAATGAGCAGTTCTTC. Its protein product is CSVGTEKYNEQFF.

There are many counts of this clonotype. The chain is built from TRBV20-1 and TRBJ2-5; D unclear. The CDR3 is 14 residues long. CDR1 DFQATT and CDR2 SNEGSKA come from the germline V gene (reference sequence). Between the trimmed V and J ends, which lost 1 base and 7 bases, there was a span of 16 bases. CDR3 nucleotide sequence: TGCAGTGCTAGAGTGGGCCAGGACCCCGGGACCCAGTACTTC. Translating it yields CSARVGQDPGTQYF.

This clonotype was detected ten times or more. This chain links TRBV20-1 with TRBJ2-1; 11 positions match TRBD2. The CDR3 sequence is 15 residues long. The junction had 15 bases not matched to a gene; V was cut back by 4 bases and J by 13 bases. CDR1 and CDR2 from the germline V gene are DFQATT and SNEGSKA (reference sequence). The CDR3 region has the DNA TGCAGTGCTAATAAACGAGCACTAGCGGGAGAGTTACAGTTCTTC. Translation: CSANKRALAGELQFF.

The chain has TRBV7-9 and TRBJ1-4, with D maybe TRBD1 (5 bases). V lost 3 bases and J 3 bases, leaving 11 bases between the germline ends. This CDR3 is built from 15 residues. Germline lookup yields CDR1 SEHNR and CDR2 FQNEAQ (reference sequence). CDR3: CASSFKGPANEKLFF. As DNA, the CDR3 is TGTGCCAGCAGCTTTAAGGGGCCGGCTAATGAAAAACTGTTTTTT.

This sequence joins TRBV2 and TRBJ2-1, with 8 bases identical to TRBD1. CDR1 is SNHLY, CDR2 FYNNEI, per germline. J gave up 0 bases and V 6 bases, and 7 bases lay outside the gene matches. The CDR3 extends over 16 amino acids. Here the CDR3 DNA reads TGTGCCAGCAGGGTTACCGGGACAGGCTCCTACAATGAGCAGTTCTTC. This sequence encodes CASRVTGTGSYNEQFF.

This clonotype was picked up many times. The CDR3, as DNA: TGTGCCAGCAGCTTAGAGCGGACTAGCGGGTCTTACAATGAGCAGTTCTTC. This encodes CASSLERTSGSYNEQFF. The V and J genes are TRBV7-9 and TRBJ2-1; 11 bases map to TRBD2. The V gene's germline CDR1 is SEHNR and CDR2 FQNEAQ (reference sequence). The CDR3 loop spans 17 amino acids. The V gene end was trimmed by 1 base and the J gene end by 4 bases; junction bases not matched to a gene: 6.

This chain links TRBV2 with TRBJ1-2; TRBD1 aligns across 7 bases. CDR1 is SNHLY and CDR2 is FYNNEI in the germline V gene. CDR3 length equals 15 residues. J was trimmed by 7 bases and V by 7 bases; bases with no gene match: 15. The CDR3 sequence: CASTPFRTGPGGYTF. The CDR3, as DNA: TGTGCCAGCACCCCCTTCAGGACAGGACCGGGTGGCTACACCTTC.

This clonotype was seen repeatedly, ten times or more. The chain carries TRBV5-1 and TRBJ2-7, with TRBD1 matching 10 bases. The CDR3 sequence is 15 residues long. J lost 2 bases, V lost 5 bases, and 7 bases had no gene match. Germline assignment: CDR1 SGHRS and CDR2 YFSETQ. The CDR3 coding sequence is TGCGCCAGCAGGTACGGGACAGGGGCCCCCTACGAGCAGTACTTC. Translation: CASRYGTGAPYEQYF.